Given below is one TCR beta chain in context. Its antigen is currently unknown. The assay was immunoSEQ multiplex PCR, and TCRdb's table has in-frame clones only and misses some. This table has about 1.1 million clones, about 80% appearing once. These data originate in a study of shared clonotypes between healthy human individuals. Study-wide context: The donors, two women and a few men, were aged 18 to 49.

The study's findings and limits: Naive subsets generally had larger estimated richness than memory subsets.

The clonotype originates from a man aged 18 to 29 in good health. Some clones in this sample may be carry-over from other donors' samples. Sample: memory CD4+ T cells from PBMCs. Sample subset: CD45RA-negative fraction.

The CDR3 sequence: CASSERLAGGADTQYF. The CDR3 nucleotides are TGCGCCAGCAGTGAGCGCTTAGCGGGAGGAGCTGATACGCAGTATTTT. This chain joins TRBV10-2 and TRBJ2-3; 10 nucleotides line up with TRBD2. The germline gives CDR1 WSHSY, CDR2 SAAADI. The CDR3 is 16 residues long. J gave up 6 bases and V 2 bases, and 8 bases lay outside the gene matches.